This TCR beta chain was profiled in a study of blood T cell repertoires in COVID-19. About the study: Donors in the United States, Italy and Spain gave samples during acute or convalescent COVID-19.

Germline lookup yields CDR1 LGHNA and CDR2 YNFKEQ. Trimming cost V 1 base and J 8 bases, with 5 bases left between them. This CDR3 spans 11 amino acids. Original processing methods: Researchers report that nucleated cell counts were estimated from reference gene primer amplification. Clones were read by immunoSEQ multiplex PCR, and TCRdb kept only the in-frame ones, dropping some. From that table come the V and J calls and clone size; the DNA was used to work out D and trimming. Of some 220,000 clones in the sample, approximately 86% are singletons; the top ten hold around 6.4%. This clone was detected a few times.

Sequencing was carried out using peripheral blood. The receptor was isolated from an older woman with active or convalescent COVID-19. This chain connects TRBV4-2 to TRBJ1-2; D call uncertain. The CDR3 DNA follows: TGTGCCAGCAGCCAAGGAGGAGGCTACACCTTC. This translates into CASSQGGGYTF.